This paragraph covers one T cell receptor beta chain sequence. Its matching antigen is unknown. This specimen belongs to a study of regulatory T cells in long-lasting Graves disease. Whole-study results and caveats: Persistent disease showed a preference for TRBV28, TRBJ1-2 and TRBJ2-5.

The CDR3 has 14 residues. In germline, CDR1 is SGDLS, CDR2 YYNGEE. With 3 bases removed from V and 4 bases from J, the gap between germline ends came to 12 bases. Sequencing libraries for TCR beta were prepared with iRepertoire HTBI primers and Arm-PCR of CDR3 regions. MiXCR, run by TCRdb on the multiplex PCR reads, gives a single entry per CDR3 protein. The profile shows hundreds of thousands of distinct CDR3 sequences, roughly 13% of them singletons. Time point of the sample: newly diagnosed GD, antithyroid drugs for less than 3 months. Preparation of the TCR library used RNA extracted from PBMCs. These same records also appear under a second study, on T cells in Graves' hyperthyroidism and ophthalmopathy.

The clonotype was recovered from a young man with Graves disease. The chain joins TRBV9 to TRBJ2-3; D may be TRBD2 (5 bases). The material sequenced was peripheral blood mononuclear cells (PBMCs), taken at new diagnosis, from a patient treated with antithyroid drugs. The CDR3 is CASSGSGLSDTQYF. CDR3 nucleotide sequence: TGTGCCAGCAGCGGCTCCGGACTGTCAGATACGCAGTATTTT.